The 11 T cell receptor beta chains presented below share a single source sample, sequenced in a study of T cells after yellow fever vaccination. TCRdb redid the calling of the 5' RACE reads with MiXCR, one entry per CDR3 protein. The sample carries 300,000 to 350,000 distinct CDR3 sequences, roughly 4.3% recorded once. The sample was PBMCs, taken 15 days after the yellow fever booster vaccination. These TCRs come from a man aged 18 to 29 who received the YFV17D yellow fever vaccine.

In its sample, this clonotype was seen many times. The rearrangement joins TRBV18 to TRBJ1-2; D is unclear. Germline V lookup: CDR1 KGHSH, CDR2 LQKENI. The ends were cut back, 4 bases at V and 4 bases at J, with 10 bases in the middle. This CDR3 is 13 amino acids long. The CDR3 sequence: CASSRVGPYGYTF. The CDR3 region has the DNA TGTGCCAGCTCACGAGTTGGGCCCTATGGCTACACCTTC.

This clonotype was seen many times. The V and J genes are TRBV9 and TRBJ2-1; D uncertain. Trimming stripped 3 bases from V and 9 bases from J, with 4 bases between. Germline assignment: CDR1 SGDLS and CDR2 YYNGEE. CDR3 length: 10 amino acids. CDR3 DNA: TGTGCCAGCAGCGGAATTGAGCAGTTCTTC. As protein: CASSGIEQFF.

This chain joins TRBV7-9 and TRBJ2-1, with a tentative D call TRBD2 (5 bases). CDR1 and CDR2 from the germline V gene are SEHNR and FQNEAQ (reference sequence). The CDR3 has 13 amino acids. The V end was cut by 7 bases, the J end by 5 bases, with 12 bases between. CDR3 region: CASIPSRHNEQFF. The CDR3, as DNA: TGTGCCAGCATCCCTAGCAGACACAATGAGCAGTTCTTC.

The sample holds a few counts of this clonotype. V gene TRBV3-1 combines with J gene TRBJ1-6; D is unresolved. From germline, CDR1 is LGHDT and CDR2 YNNKEL (reference sequence). The CDR3 sequence is 16 residues long. Trimming left V 1 base short and J 10 bases short, with 17 bases between. DNA for the CDR3: TGTGCCAGCAGCCAAGGGAAATCGTACGAGGAATCACCCCTCCACTTT. Translated: CASSQGKSYEESPLHF.

This clonotype was seen only a few times. The chain employs TRBV11-2 and TRBJ1-2; D unclear. V lost 5 bases to trimming and J lost 1 base, with 14 bases between them. Germline V gene sequence: CDR1 SGHAT, CDR2 FQNNGV. CDR3 size: 15 residues. CDR3 bases: TGTGCCAGCAGCGCCGCGGCCTCCTTTAACTATGGCTACACCTTC. Its translation is CASSAAASFNYGYTF.

The chain recombines TRBV15 with TRBJ1-1, with 11 bases matching TRBD1. CDR1 and CDR2 from the germline V gene are LNHNV and YYDKDF (reference sequence). The CDR3 runs to 14 residues. With 0 bases clipped from V and 8 bases from J, the junction kept 2 bases outside the gene matches. The CDR3, as DNA: TGTGCCACCAGCAGAGATCGGGACAGGGGGGAAGCTTTCTTT. This encodes CATSRDRDRGEAFF.

The rearrangement uses TRBV7-9 and TRBJ2-3; D unclear. CDR1 is SEHNR and CDR2 is FQNEAQ in the germline V gene (reference sequence). The CDR3 is 16 residues long. V dropped 3 bases and J dropped 4 bases, with 17 bases sitting between them. CDR3 amino acids: CASSFTAGGTADTQYF. The DNA for the CDR3 is TGTGCCAGCAGCTTCACGGCAGGCGGAACCGCAGATACGCAGTATTTT.

This clonotype showed up just a few times. This chain links TRBV20-1 with TRBJ1-4; D is ambiguous. The germline gives CDR1 DFQATT, CDR2 SNEGSKA (reference sequence). Trimming left V 2 bases short and J 0 bases short, with 4 bases between. The CDR3 is 13 amino acids. CDR3 in DNA: TGCAGTGCTAGACTCCCAACTAATGAAAAACTGTTTTTT. Protein: CSARLPTNEKLFF.

This clonotype was detected many times. The genes are TRBV12-3 or TRBV12-4 and TRBJ1-2; D unresolved. The ends were cut back, 5 bases at V and 7 bases at J, with 11 bases in the middle. The CDR3 is 12 residues long. In DNA form, the CDR3 reads TGTGCCAGCAGTCGGGCCACCGGTGGCTACACCTTC. Translation gives CASSRATGGYTF.

The V and J genes are TRBV5-5 and TRBJ2-2; the match to TRBD2 covers 12 bases. This CDR3 is built from 17 residues. CDR1 and CDR2 from the germline V gene are SGHKS and YYEKEE (reference sequence). V gave up 0 bases and J gave up 6 bases; unmatched junction bases: 6. CDR3 sequence (DNA): TGTGCCAGCAGCTTGGTTCCCGCTAGCGGGGGGGCCGGGGAGCTGTTTTTT. The encoded protein is CASSLVPASGGAGELFF.

There are many counts of this clonotype. The chain recombines TRBV4-1 with TRBJ2-7, with 8 positions matching TRBD1. Unmatched junction bases numbered 8, after V lost 0 bases and J lost 4 bases. CDR3 length equals 16 residues. The germline CDR1 and CDR2 sequences are MGHRA and YSYEKL. CDR3 DNA sequence: TGCGCCAGCAGCCAAGAGGGGGGAAGACAGGGGTACGAGCAGTACGTC. It codes for CASSQEGGRQGYEQYV.